The clone carrying this TCR beta chain was counted at least ten times. No antigen is known for it. Profiling relied on immunoSEQ multiplex PCR, and the TCRdb table lists in-frame clones only, not all of them. The sample records about 130,000 clones, over 90% being singletons. The data derive from a study of T cell responses to AZD1222 COVID-19 vaccine. The CDR3 has 15 amino acids. Trimming removed 0 bases from V and 7 bases from J, with 12 bases in between. The germline V gene encodes CDR1 MRHNA and CDR2 SNTAGT. Study findings and constraints: Repertoires were obtained solely post-peak T cell response. Close to half of all spike-specific TCRs reportedly target regions of the variants that are unmutated. Baseline seropositivity characterized only 5 or 6 AZD1222 recipients.

This TCR derives from an adult in good health. The material sequenced was peripheral blood, taken on day 0 of AZD1222 vaccination. V is TRBV6-4 and J is TRBJ2-2, with D possibly being TRBD1 or TRBD2 (6 bases each). For the CDR3, the DNA is TGTGCCAGCAGTGACTCGGAGGGGGGACACGGGGAGCTGTTTTTT. It translates to CASSDSEGGHGELFF.